This T cell receptor beta chain derives from a study of T cells in women clearing cervical HPV infection. The overall study: Controls gave blood once infection was undetectable; cases at lesion identification. Notes on the study in general: CIN3+ cases had significantly higher TCR repertoire richness than controls, but evenness did not differ. TRBV6-7 relative abundance averaged around 0.11% in cases and about 0.15% in controls.

About this clone itself: Its antigen is as yet unknown. The read stops 3 residues short of the end of the CDR3; the missing end is completed from the germline J gene.

Data came from immunoSEQ multiplex PCR; TCRdb stores just in-frame clones and leaves some out. The clone table shows 40,000 or so clones, with the ten largest holding roughly 6%. The J segment lost 3 bases and the V segment lost 5 bases, leaving 6 bases of the junction unmatched. The CDR3 loop spans 15 amino acids. Per the germline V gene, CDR1 is SGHAT and CDR2 is FQNNGV. The chain employs TRBV11-2 and TRBJ2-3; TRBD1 matches at 9 bases. Sequencing was carried out using blood buffy coat. This receptor was obtained from a woman aged 18-70 years with a cervical HPV16 infection that either progressed to CIN3+ or cleared (not recorded which). Incomplete CDR3 DNA: TGTGCCAGCAGCCCCGGGACAGGGAGGACAGATACG. Amino acids: CASSPGTGRTDT. The whole CDR3 sequence reads CASSPGTGRTDTQYF.